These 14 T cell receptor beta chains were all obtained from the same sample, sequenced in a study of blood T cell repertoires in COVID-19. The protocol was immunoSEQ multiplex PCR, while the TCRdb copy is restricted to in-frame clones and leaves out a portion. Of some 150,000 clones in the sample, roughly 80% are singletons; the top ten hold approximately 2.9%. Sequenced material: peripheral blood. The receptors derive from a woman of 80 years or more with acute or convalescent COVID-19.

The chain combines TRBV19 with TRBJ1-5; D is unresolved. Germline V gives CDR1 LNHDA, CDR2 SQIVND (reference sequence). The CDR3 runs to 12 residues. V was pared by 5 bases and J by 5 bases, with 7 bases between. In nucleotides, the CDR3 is TGTGCCAGTAGTCCATCGGATCAGCCCCAGCATTTT. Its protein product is CASSPSDQPQHF.

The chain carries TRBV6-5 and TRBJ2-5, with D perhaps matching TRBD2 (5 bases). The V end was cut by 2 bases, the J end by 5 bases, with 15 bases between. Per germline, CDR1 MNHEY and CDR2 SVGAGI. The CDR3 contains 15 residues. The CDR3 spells CASSYGRGLRETQYF. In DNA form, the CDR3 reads TGTGCCAGCAGTTACGGCCGGGGTCTGCGGGAGACCCAGTACTTC.

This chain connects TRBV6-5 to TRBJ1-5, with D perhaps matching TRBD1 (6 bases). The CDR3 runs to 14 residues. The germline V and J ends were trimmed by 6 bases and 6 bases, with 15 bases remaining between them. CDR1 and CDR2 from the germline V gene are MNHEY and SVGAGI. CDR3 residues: CASSSKGGFQPQHF. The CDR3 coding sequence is TGTGCCAGCAGCTCAAAAGGGGGTTTTCAGCCCCAGCATTTT.

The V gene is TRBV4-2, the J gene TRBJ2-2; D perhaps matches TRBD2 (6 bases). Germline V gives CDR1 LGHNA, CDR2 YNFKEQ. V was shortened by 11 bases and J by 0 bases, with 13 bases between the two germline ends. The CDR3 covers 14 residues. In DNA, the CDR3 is TGTGCCCTCAGGGAGGCCGCGAACACCGGGGAGCTGTTTTTT. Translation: CALREAANTGELFF.

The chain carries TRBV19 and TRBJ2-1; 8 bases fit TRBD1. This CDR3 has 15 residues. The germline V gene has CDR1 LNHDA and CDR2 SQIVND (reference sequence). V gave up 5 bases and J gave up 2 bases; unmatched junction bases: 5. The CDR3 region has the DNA TGTGCCAGTAGTGCGACAGGGGCCCCCTACAATGAGCAGTTCTTC. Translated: CASSATGAPYNEQFF.

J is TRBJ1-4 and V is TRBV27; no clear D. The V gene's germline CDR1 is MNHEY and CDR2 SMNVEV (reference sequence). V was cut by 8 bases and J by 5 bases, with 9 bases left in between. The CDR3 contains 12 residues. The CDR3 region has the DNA TGTGCCAGCGGCCGGGAGAATGAAAAACTGTTTTTT. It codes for CASGRENEKLFF.

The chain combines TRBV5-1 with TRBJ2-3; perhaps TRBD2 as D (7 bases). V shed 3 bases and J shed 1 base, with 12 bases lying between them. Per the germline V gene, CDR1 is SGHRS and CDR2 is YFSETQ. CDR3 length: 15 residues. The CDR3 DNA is TGCGCCAGCAGCTGGGGGGGGGCGGGCACAGATACGCAGTATTTT. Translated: CASSWGGAGTDTQYF.

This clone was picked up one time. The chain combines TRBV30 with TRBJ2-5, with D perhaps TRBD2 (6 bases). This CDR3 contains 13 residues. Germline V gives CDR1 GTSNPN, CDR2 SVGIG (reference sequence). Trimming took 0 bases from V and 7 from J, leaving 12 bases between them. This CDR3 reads CAWSVLTGGTQYF. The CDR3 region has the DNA TGTGCCTGGAGTGTTTTGACCGGGGGGACCCAGTACTTC.

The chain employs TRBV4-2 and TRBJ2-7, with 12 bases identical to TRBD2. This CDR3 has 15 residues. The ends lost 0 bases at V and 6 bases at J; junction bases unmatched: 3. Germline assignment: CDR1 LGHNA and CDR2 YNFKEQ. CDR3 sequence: CASSQDLAGGREQYF. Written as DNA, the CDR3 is TGTGCCAGCAGCCAAGACCTAGCGGGGGGGCGCGAGCAGTACTTC.

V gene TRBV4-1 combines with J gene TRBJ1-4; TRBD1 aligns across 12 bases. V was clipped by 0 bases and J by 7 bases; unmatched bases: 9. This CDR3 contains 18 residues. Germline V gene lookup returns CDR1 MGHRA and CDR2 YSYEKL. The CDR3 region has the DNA TGCGCCAGCAGCCAAGACCGGGACAGGGGGCCTCAAGGTGAAAAACTGTTTTTT. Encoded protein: CASSQDRDRGPQGEKLFF.

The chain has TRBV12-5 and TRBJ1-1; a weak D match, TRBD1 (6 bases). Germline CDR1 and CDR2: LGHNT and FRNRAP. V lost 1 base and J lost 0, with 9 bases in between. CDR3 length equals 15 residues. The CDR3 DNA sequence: TGTGCTAGTGGTTTGGAGGGGGATATGAACACTGAAGCTTTCTTT. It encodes CASGLEGDMNTEAFF.

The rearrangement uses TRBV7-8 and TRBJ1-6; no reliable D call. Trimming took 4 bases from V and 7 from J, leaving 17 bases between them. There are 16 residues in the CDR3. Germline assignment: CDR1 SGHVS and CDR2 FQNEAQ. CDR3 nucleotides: TGTGCCAGCAGCTCAAGGAGAGGGATCGGGAATTCACCCCTCCACTTT. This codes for CASSSRRGIGNSPLHF.

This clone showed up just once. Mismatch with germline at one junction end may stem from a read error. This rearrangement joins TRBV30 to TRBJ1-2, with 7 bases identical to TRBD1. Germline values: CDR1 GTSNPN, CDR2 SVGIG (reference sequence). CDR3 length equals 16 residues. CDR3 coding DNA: TGTACCTGGAGTATTAGGGGACAGCTTATTAACTATGGCTACACCTTC. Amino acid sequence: CTWSIRGQLINYGYTF.

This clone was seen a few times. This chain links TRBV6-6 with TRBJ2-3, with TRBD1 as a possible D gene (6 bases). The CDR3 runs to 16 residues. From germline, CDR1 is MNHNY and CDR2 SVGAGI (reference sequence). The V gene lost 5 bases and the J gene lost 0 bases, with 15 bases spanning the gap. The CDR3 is CASSGPGHISTDTQYF. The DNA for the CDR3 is TGTGCCAGCAGTGGGCCGGGACACATCAGCACAGATACGCAGTATTTT.